Presented here are 5 T cell receptor beta chains from one specimen sequenced in a study of blood T cell repertoires in COVID-19. Sequencing used immunoSEQ multiplex PCR; TCRdb keeps in-frame clones, though not all of them. The sample shows around 200,000 clones, 80% to 90% of them seen only once. Source material: peripheral blood. Receptor source: a young man with active or convalescent COVID-19.

This clone has only a few counts. The V call is TRBV2, the J call TRBJ1-5; weak D call: TRBD1 (5 bases). CDR3 length equals 12 residues. Germline lookup yields CDR1 SNHLY and CDR2 FYNNEI. V was cut by 5 bases and J by 6 bases, with 8 bases left in between. CDR3 in amino acids: CASSPGGQPQHF. CDR3 DNA: TGTGCCAGCAGTCCCGGGGGTCAGCCCCAGCATTTT. The full variable domain, its missing parts supplied by reference TRBV2 and TRBJ1-5, is EPEVTQTPSHQVTQMGQEVILRCVPISNHLYFYWYRQILGQKVEFLVSFYNNEISEKSEIFDDQFSVERPDGSNFTLKIRSTKLEDSAMYFCASSPGGQPQHFGDGTRLSIL.

CDR3 sequence reads: CASNIPGTGGKKGELFF. The DNA of the CDR3 is TGCGCCAGCAATATCCCCGGGACAGGGGGTAAGAAGGGGGAGCTGTTTTTT. The chain carries TRBV5-1 and TRBJ2-2; 11 bases match TRBD1. Germline-derived CDR1 and CDR2 are SGHRS and YFSETQ. V dropped 6 bases and J dropped 8; count of bases not matched to a gene: 15. The CDR3 length is 17 residues.

The chain carries TRBV19 and TRBJ2-1; the match to TRBD2 covers 12 bases. Germline V gives CDR1 LNHDA, CDR2 SQIVND (reference sequence). With 8 bases clipped from V and 7 bases from J, the junction kept 9 bases outside the gene matches. This CDR3 region has 15 residues. In nucleotides, the CDR3 is TGTGCCAGTGTGACCGGGACTAGCGGGTCTAATGAGCAGTTCTTC. Amino acid sequence: CASVTGTSGSNEQFF. Full variable domain (missing parts from reference TRBV19 and TRBJ2-1): DGGITQSPKYLFRKEGQNVTLSCEQNLNHDAMYWYRQDPGQGLRLIYYSQIVNDFQKGDIAEGYSVSREKKESFPLTVTSAQKNPTAFYLCASVTGTSGSNEQFFGPGTRLTVL.

There are a few counts of this clone. The rearrangement uses TRBV2 and TRBJ1-3; 7 nucleotides match TRBD1. The J segment lost 4 bases and the V segment lost 6 bases, leaving 6 bases of the junction unmatched. Germline CDR1 and CDR2: SNHLY and FYNNEI. This CDR3 contains 14 residues. CDR3 DNA: TGTGCCAGCAGCGAGCGGACAGGAGGAAACACCATATATTTT. Its protein is CASSERTGGNTIYF.

The chain carries TRBV14 and TRBJ1-1; no clear D gene. Germline V gene data show CDR1 as SGHDN and CDR2 as FVKESK. The CDR3 totals 13 residues. V lost 1 base to trimming and J lost 3 bases, with 6 bases between them. The CDR3 region is CASSQVGYTEAFF. The CDR3 DNA reads TGTGCCAGCAGCCAAGTGGGCTACACTGAAGCTTTCTTT.